These 9 T cell receptor beta chains were sequenced from one sample in a study of blood T cell repertoires in COVID-19. Assay used: immunoSEQ multiplex PCR; TCRdb lists only in-frame clones, some missing. The sample holds 60,000 to 70,000 clones, 88% seen once. Sequenced input: peripheral blood. The receptors were gathered from a woman aged 60-75 years with COVID-19, enrolled during active disease.

This clone has just a few counts. The chain joins TRBV29-1 to TRBJ2-7, with unresolved D. The CDR3 totals 13 residues. V was cut by 4 bases and J by 4 bases, with 14 bases left in between. Looked up from germline, CDR1 is SQVTM and CDR2 is ANQGSEA. Here the CDR3 DNA reads TGCAGCGTTGTTCCGGGTCCGAAATACGAGCAGTACTTC. The encoded protein is CSVVPGPKYEQYF.

The chain joins TRBV6-2 or TRBV6-3 to TRBJ1-2; 11 bases are a match to TRBD1. The germline V gene encodes CDR1 MNHEY and CDR2 SVGEGT. The CDR3 is 17 residues long. V was pared by 7 bases and J by 8 bases, with 18 bases of the junction left unmatched. DNA of the CDR3: TGTGCCAGCACCCCCACGTTTCAGTGGACAGGGGGCTCGGGCTACACCTTC. Protein sequence: CASTPTFQWTGGSGYTF.

The V gene is TRBV5-1, the J gene TRBJ1-2, with TRBD1 matching 10 bases. Per the germline V gene, CDR1 is SGHRS and CDR2 is YFSETQ. This CDR3 comprises 17 residues. V was clipped by 1 base and J by 2 bases; unmatched bases: 8. In nucleotides, the CDR3 is TGCGCCAGCAGCTTGACCCCGGGACAGGGGTCGAACTATGGCTACACCTTC. The encoded protein is CASSLTPGQGSNYGYTF.

V gene TRBV6-2 or TRBV6-3 combines with J gene TRBJ2-1; possibly TRBD2 for D (6 bases). V lost 6 bases, J lost 4 bases, and 13 bases lay in between. The CDR3 loop spans 14 amino acids. CDR1 is MNHEY and CDR2 is SVGEGT in the germline V gene. The CDR3 is CASSPGTPYNEQFF. Written as DNA, the CDR3 is TGTGCCAGCAGCCCTGGGACTCCTTACAATGAGCAGTTCTTC.

The CDR3 region is CATRQGFAEAFF. For the CDR3, the DNA is TGTGCCACGAGACAGGGGTTCGCTGAAGCTTTCTTT. The rearrangement links TRBV19 to TRBJ1-1; 8 bases are a match to TRBD1. The germline V gene has CDR1 LNHDA and CDR2 SQIVND (reference sequence). CDR3 length: 12 amino acids. V dropped 10 bases and J dropped 6; count of bases not matched to a gene: 7. The full variable domain, rest sourced from reference TRBV19 and TRBJ1-1, is DGGITQSPKYLFRKEGQNVTLSCEQNLNHDAMYWYRQDPGQGLRLIYYSQIVNDFQKGDIAEGYSVSREKKESFPLTVTSAQKNPTAFYLCATRQGFAEAFFGQGTRLTVV.

This chain connects TRBV12-3 or TRBV12-4 to TRBJ1-4; D remains unclear. The CDR3 extends over 12 amino acids. V lost 3 bases and J lost 4, with 3 bases in between. CDR3 sequence (DNA): TGTGCCAGCAGTTTCTTTAATGAAAAACTGTTTTTT. It translates to CASSFFNEKLFF.

The chain combines TRBV6-6 with TRBJ1-2, with no clear D. The CDR3 has 13 residues. The V gene's germline CDR1 is MNHNY and CDR2 SVGAGI (reference sequence). Trimming removed 4 bases from V and 3 bases from J, with 9 bases in between. The CDR3 loop reads CASSSTRHYGYTF. In DNA form, the CDR3 reads TGTGCCAGCAGTTCGACACGCCACTATGGCTACACCTTC.

The V gene is TRBV18, the J gene TRBJ1-6; D is possibly TRBD1 (6 bases). Germline loops: CDR1 KGHSH, CDR2 LQKENI. The CDR3 contains 16 residues. With 3 bases removed from V and 5 bases from J, the gap between germline ends came to 14 bases. CDR3 bases: TGTGCCAGCTCACCTCGCGAAGGGGGACATAATTCACCCCTCCACTTT. Its translation is CASSPREGGHNSPLHF.

The rearrangement uses TRBV2 and TRBJ2-7; 10 bases align to TRBD2. The CDR3 runs to 13 residues. CDR1 is SNHLY and CDR2 is FYNNEI in the germline V gene. J gave up 2 bases and V 8 bases, and 3 bases lay outside the gene matches. The CDR3 nucleotides are TGTGCCAGCCGGACTAGCGGAGCCTACGAGCAGTACTTC. It encodes CASRTSGAYEQYF.